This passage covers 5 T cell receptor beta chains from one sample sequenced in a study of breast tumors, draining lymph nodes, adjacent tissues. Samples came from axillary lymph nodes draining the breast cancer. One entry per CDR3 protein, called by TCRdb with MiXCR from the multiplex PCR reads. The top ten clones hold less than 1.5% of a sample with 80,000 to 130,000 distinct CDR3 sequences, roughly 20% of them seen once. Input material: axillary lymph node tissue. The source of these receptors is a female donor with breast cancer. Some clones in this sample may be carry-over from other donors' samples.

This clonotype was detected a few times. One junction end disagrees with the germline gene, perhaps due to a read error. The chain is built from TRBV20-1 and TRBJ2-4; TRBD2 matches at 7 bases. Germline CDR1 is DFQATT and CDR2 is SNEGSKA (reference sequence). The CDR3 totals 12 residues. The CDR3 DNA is TGCAGTGCCCAACGGGGGGAGGGGACGCGGCACTTC. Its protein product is CSAQRGEGTRHF.

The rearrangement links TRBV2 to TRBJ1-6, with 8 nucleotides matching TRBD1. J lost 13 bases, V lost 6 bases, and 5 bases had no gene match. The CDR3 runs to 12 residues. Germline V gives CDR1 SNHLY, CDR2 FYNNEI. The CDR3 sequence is CASSLTGAPLHF. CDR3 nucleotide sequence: TGTGCCAGCAGCCTGACAGGGGCTCCCCTCCACTTT.

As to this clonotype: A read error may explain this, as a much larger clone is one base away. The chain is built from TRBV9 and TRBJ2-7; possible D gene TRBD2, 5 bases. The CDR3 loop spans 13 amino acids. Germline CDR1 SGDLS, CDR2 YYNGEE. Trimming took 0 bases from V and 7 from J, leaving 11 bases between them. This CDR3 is CASSVGGTGEQYF. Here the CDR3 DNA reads TGTGCCAGCAGCGTAGGGGGTACGGGGGAGCAGTACTTC.

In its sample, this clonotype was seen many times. This chain's CDR3 is CASSELAGGPQETQYF. CDR3 in DNA: TGTGCCAGCAGTGAATTAGCGGGCGGGCCCCAAGAGACCCAGTACTTC. The gene calls are TRBV25-1 and TRBJ2-5; 7 bases align to TRBD2. The junction had 6 bases not matched to a gene; V was cut back by 1 base and J by 1 base. This CDR3 is 16 amino acids long. The germline CDR1 and CDR2 sequences are MGHDK and SYGVNS. The complete variable domain, with remaining parts taken from reference TRBV25-1 and TRBJ2-5, reads EADIYQTPRYLVIGTGKKITLECSQTMGHDKMYWYQQDPGMELHLIHYSYGVNSTEKGDLSSESTVSRIRTEHFPLTLESARPSHTSQYLCASSELAGGPQETQYFGPGTRLLVL.

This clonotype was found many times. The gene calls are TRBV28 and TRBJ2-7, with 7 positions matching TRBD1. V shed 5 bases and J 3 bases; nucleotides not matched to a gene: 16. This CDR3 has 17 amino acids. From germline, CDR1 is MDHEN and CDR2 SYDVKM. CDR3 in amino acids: CASSLTRDSEMDYEQYF. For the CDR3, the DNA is TGTGCCAGCAGTCTCACTCGGGACAGCGAGATGGACTACGAGCAGTACTTC.